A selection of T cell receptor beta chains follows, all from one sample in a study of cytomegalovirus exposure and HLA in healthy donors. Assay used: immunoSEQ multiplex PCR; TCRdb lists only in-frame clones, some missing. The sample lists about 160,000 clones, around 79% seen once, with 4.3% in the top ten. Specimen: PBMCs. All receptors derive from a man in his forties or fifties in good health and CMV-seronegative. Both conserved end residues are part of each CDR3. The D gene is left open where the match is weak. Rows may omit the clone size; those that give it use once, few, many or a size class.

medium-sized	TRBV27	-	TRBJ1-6	CASSSGGGNSPLHF	TGTGCCAGCAGTTCCGGGGGGGGTAATTCACCCCTCCACTTT
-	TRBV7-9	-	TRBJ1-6	CASSPTGPGSNSPLHF	TGTGCCAGCAGCCCGACCGGCCCGGGAAGTAATTCACCCCTCCACTTT
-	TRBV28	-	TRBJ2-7	CASSPIADEQYF	TGTGCCAGCAGTCCCATAGCCGACGAGCAGTACTTC
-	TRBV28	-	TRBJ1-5	CASSVPKLISNQPQHF	TGTGCCAGCAGCGTGCCCAAACTCATTAGCAATCAGCCCCAGCATTTT
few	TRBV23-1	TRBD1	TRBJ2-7	CASNPGQGYEQYF	TGCGCCAGCAACCCGGGACAGGGCTACGAGCAGTACTTC
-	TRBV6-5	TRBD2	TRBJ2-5	CASSYDGGGSVGTQYF	TGTGCCAGCAGTTACGACGGGGGGGGTTCGGTTGGGACCCAGTACTTC
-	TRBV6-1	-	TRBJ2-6	CASSDPRASGANVLTF	TGTGCCAGCAGTGATCCCAGGGCTTCTGGGGCCAACGTCCTGACTTTC
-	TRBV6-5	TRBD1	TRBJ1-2	CASSPGQGLYGYTF	TGTGCCAGCAGCCCGGGACAGGGTCTTTATGGCTACACCTTC
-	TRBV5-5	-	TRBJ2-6	CASSLGVTGTGANVLTF	TGTGCCAGCAGCTTGGGCGTTACAGGGACCGGGGCCAACGTCCTGACTTTC
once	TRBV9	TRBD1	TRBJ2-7	CASSVGDRGRYEQYF	TGTGCCAGCAGCGTAGGTGACAGGGGGCGATACGAGCAGTACTTC
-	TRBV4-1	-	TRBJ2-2	CASSHGTTNTGELFF	TGCGCCAGCAGCCACGGGACAACGAACACCGGGGAGCTGTTTTTT
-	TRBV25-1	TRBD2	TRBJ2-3	CASTPAGEFADTQYF	TGTGCCAGCACTCCTGCGGGGGAGTTTGCAGATACGCAGTATTTT
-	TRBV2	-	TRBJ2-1	CASSEGQDPYNEQFF	TGTGCCAGCAGCGAGGGCCAAGACCCCTACAATGAGCAGTTCTTC
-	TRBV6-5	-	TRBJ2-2	CASSNRPGAGELFF	TGTGCCAGCAGTAACCGACCCGGGGCCGGGGAGCTGTTTTTT
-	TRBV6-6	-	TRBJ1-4	CASKKWTATNEKLFF	TGTGCCAGCAAAAAATGGACTGCAACTAATGAAAAACTGTTTTTT
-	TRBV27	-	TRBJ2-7	CASSRIGLYYEQYF	TGTGCCAGCAGCCGGATTGGGCTCTACTACGAGCAGTACTTC
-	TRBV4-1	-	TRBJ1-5	CASSPTGSNQPQHF	TGCGCCAGCAGTCCGACAGGTAGCAATCAGCCCCAGCATTTT
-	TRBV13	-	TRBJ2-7	CASSFRTDSYEQYF	TGTGCCAGCAGCTTCCGGACAGACTCCTACGAGCAGTACTTC
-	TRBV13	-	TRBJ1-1	CASSFRAEAFF	TGTGCCAGCAGCTTCAGGGCTGAAGCTTTCTTT
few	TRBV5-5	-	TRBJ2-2	CASSYGGTGELFF	TGTGCCAGCAGCTACGGGGGAACCGGGGAGCTGTTTTTT
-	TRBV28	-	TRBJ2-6	CASSLSGPSGANVLTF	TGTGCCAGCAGTTTATCAGGCCCCTCTGGGGCCAACGTCCTGACTTTC
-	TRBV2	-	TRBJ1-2	CASSEAKTFTANYGYTF	TGTGCCAGCAGTGAAGCCAAAACCTTTACAGCTAACTATGGCTACACCTTC
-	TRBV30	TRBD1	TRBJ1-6	CACSLDRVNSPLHF	TGTGCCTGTTCGTTGGACAGGGTTAATTCACCCCTCCACTTT
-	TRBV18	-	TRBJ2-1	CASSGSGGNEQFF	TGTGCCAGCTCAGGTAGTGGCGGCAATGAGCAGTTCTTC
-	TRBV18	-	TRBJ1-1	CASSPKQGSTEAFF	TGTGCCAGCTCACCCAAACAGGGATCCACTGAAGCTTTCTTT
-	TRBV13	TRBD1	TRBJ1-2	CASSAGQGHGYTF	TGTGCCAGCAGCGCAGGACAGGGTCACGGCTACACCTTC
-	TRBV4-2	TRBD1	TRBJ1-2	CASSPGRWTGTYGYTF	TGTGCCAGCAGCCCAGGGCGATGGACAGGCACCTATGGCTACACCTTC
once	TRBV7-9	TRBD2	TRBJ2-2	CASSPTLAGGRYTGELFF	TGTGCCAGCAGCCCTACATTAGCGGGGGGGCGCTACACCGGGGAGCTGTTTTTT
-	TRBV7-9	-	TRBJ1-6	CASSHLRDFYNSPLHF	TGTGCCAGCAGCCATCTACGGGACTTTTATAATTCACCCCTCCACTTT
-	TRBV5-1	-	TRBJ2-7	CASSLETAYYEQYF	TGCGCCAGCAGCTTGGAAACAGCCTACTACGAGCAGTACTTC
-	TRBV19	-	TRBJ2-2	CASSIASSLRGSGELFF	TGTGCCAGTAGTATAGCCTCATCTTTAAGGGGATCCGGGGAGCTGTTTTTT
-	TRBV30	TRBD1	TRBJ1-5	CAWSPETGGQPQHF	TGTGCCTGGAGTCCAGAAACAGGGGGTCAGCCCCAGCATTTT